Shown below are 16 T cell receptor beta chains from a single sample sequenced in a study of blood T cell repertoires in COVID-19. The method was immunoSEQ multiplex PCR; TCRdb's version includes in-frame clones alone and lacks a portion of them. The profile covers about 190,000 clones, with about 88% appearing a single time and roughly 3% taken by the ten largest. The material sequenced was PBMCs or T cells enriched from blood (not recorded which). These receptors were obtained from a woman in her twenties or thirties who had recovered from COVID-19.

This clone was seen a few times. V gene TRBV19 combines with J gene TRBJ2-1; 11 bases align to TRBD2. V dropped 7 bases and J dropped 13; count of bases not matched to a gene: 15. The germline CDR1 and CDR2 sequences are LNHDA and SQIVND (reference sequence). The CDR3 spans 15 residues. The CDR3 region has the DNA TGTGCCAGTACCGAGACTAGCGGGGTCGGGGTGTTTCAGTTCTTC. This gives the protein CASTETSGVGVFQFF.

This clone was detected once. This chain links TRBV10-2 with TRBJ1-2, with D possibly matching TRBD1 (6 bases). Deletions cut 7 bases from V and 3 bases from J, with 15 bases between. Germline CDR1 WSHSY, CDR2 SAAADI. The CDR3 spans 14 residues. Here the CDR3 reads CASNRGGSHYGYTF. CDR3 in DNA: TGCGCCAGCAACCGTGGGGGCTCGCACTATGGCTACACCTTC.

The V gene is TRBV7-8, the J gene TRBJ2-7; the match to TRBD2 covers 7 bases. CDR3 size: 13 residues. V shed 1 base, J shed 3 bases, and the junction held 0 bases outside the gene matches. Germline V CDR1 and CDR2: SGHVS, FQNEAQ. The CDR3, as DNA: TGTGCCAGCAGCTTAGGGGGGGGCTACGAGCAGTACGTC. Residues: CASSLGGGYEQYV.

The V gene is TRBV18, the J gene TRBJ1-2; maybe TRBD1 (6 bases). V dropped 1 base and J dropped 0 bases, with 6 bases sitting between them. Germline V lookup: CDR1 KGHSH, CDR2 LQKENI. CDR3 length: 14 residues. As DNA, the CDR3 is TGTGCCAGCTCACCACGACAGGCTAACTATGGCTACACCTTC. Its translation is CASSPRQANYGYTF.

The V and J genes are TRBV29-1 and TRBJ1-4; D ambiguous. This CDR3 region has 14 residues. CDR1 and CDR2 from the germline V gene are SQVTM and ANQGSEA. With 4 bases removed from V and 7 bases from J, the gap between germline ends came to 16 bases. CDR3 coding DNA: TGCAGCGTTGTCGTGTCGGGGTGGGGTGAAAAACTGTTTTTT. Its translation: CSVVVSGWGEKLFF.

The CDR3 DNA sequence: TGTGCCAGCAGTTTAACCGGGACACCGCATGGCTACACCTTC. It codes for CASSLTGTPHGYTF. V and J are TRBV28 and TRBJ1-2; tentatively, D is TRBD1 (6 bases). The CDR3 extends over 14 amino acids. V lost 2 bases and J lost 6, with 13 bases in between. CDR1 is MDHEN and CDR2 is SYDVKM in the germline V gene.

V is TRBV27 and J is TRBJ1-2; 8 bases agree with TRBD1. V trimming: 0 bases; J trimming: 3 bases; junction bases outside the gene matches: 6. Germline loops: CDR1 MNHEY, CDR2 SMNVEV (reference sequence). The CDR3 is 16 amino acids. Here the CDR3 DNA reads TGTGCCAGCAGTTTATCTTTAGGGACAGGCGACTATGGCTACACCTTC. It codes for CASSLSLGTGDYGYTF.

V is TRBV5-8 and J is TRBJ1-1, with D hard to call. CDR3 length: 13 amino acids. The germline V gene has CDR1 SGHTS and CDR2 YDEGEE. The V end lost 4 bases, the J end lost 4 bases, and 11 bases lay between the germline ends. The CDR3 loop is CASSRRGRTEAFF. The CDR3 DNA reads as TGTGCCAGCAGCCGTCGTGGGCGCACTGAAGCTTTCTTT.

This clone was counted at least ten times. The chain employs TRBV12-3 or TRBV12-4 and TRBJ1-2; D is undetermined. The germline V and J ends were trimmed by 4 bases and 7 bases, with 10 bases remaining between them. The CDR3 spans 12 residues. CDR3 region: CASSWRGTGYTF. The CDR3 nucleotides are TGTGCCAGCAGTTGGCGGGGTACTGGCTACACCTTC.

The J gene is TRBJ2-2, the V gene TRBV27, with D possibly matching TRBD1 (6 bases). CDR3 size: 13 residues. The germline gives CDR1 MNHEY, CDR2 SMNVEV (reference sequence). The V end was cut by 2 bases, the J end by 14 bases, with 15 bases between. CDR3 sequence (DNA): TGTGCCAGCAGTTTAAGGGGGATCGAAGGACTGTTTTTT. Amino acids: CASSLRGIEGLFF.

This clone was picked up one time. The CDR3 sequence is CASRTGGMNYGYTF. The DNA of the CDR3 is TGTGCCAGCAGGACAGGGGGGATGAACTATGGCTACACCTTC. The gene calls are TRBV28 and TRBJ1-2, with 9 nucleotides matching TRBD1. This CDR3 comprises 14 residues. Germline V gene data show CDR1 as MDHEN and CDR2 as SYDVKM. Trimming cost V 6 bases and J 2 bases; bases outside gene matches: 4.

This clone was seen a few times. The CDR3 loop is CASSLPRTGKNYEQYF. CDR3 nucleotides: TGTGCCAGCAGTTTACCCCGGACAGGGAAGAACTACGAGCAGTACTTC. This chain joins TRBV28 and TRBJ2-7, with 8 nucleotides matching TRBD1. From germline, CDR1 is MDHEN and CDR2 SYDVKM. Germline trimming cut 2 bases from V and 3 bases from J; bases unmatched to any gene: 9. This CDR3 comprises 16 residues. Looking up the rest from reference TRBV28 and TRBJ2-7 gives the full variable domain: DVKVTQSSRYLVKRTGEKVFLECVQDMDHENMFWYRQDPGLGLRLIYFSYDVKMKEKGDIPEGYSVSREKKERFSLILESASTNQTSMYLCASSLPRTGKNYEQYFGPGTRLTVT.

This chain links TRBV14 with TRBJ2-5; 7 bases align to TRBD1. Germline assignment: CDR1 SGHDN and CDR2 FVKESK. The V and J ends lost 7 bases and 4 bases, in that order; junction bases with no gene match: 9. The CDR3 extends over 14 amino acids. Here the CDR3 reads CASTKGNRGETQYF. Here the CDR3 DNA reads TGTGCCAGCACTAAAGGGAACAGGGGAGAGACCCAGTACTTC.

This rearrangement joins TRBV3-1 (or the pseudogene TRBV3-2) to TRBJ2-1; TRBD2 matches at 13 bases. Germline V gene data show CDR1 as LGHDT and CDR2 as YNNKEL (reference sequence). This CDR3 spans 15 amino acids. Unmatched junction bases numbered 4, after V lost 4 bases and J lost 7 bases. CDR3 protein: CASSLGLAGVNEQFF. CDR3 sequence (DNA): TGTGCCAGCAGCCTAGGACTAGCGGGAGTGAATGAGCAGTTCTTC.

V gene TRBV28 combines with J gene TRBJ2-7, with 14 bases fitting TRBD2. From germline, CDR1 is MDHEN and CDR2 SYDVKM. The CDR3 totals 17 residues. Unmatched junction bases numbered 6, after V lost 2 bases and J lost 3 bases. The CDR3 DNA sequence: TGTGCCAGCAGTTTACCCCCGGGACTAGCGGGAGTCTACGAGCAGTACTTC. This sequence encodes CASSLPPGLAGVYEQYF.

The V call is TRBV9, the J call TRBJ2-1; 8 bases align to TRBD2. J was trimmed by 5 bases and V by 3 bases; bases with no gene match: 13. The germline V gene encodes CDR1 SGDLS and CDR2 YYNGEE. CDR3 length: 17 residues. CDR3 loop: CASSGTLTGGPNNEQFF. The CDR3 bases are TGTGCCAGCAGCGGGACACTAACGGGAGGGCCCAACAATGAGCAGTTCTTC. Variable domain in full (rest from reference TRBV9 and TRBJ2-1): DSGVTQTPKHLITATGQRVTLRCSPRSGDLSVYWYQQSLDQGLQFLIQYYNGEERAKGNILERFSAQQFPDLHSELNLSSLELGDSALYFCASSGTLTGGPNNEQFFGPGTRLTVL.